Each of the 18 T cell receptor beta chains below was sequenced from the same sample in a study of shared clonotypes between healthy human individuals. Clones were read by immunoSEQ multiplex PCR, and TCRdb kept only the in-frame ones, dropping some. The sample consists of some 660,000 clones, about 80% of them appearing once. Sample: memory CD4+ T cells sorted from blood. Stated subset: CD45RA-negative fraction. These receptors came from a woman in her twenties or thirties in good health.

The J gene is TRBJ2-3, the V gene TRBV2, with 8 bases matching TRBD2. Germline V gene lookup returns CDR1 SNHLY and CDR2 FYNNEI. V trimming: 5 bases; J trimming: 4 bases; junction bases outside the gene matches: 5. The CDR3 is made up of 14 amino acids. CDR3 sequence (DNA): TGTGCCAGCAGTAAGACTAGCGTAGCAGATACGCAGTATTTT. This encodes CASSKTSVADTQYF.

This chain uses TRBV12-2 with TRBJ2-1; TRBD2 was called by the table and not checked on the DNA. TRBV12-2 is termed a pseudogene. There are 13 residues in the CDR3. In nucleotides, the CDR3 is TGTGCAAGTCGCTTTTCCCTACACAATGAGCAGTTCTTC. Its translation: CASRFSLHNEQFF.

The V and J genes are TRBV6-5 and TRBJ1-2, with 11 bases fitting TRBD1. Losses at the gene ends were 5 bases for V and 3 bases for J; bases not matched to a gene: 2. The CDR3 runs to 14 residues. Germline V CDR1 and CDR2: MNHEY, SVGAGI. CDR3 sequence reads: CASSRDRGDYGYTF. The CDR3, as DNA: TGTGCCAGCAGTCGGGACAGGGGGGACTATGGCTACACCTTC.

J is TRBJ1-4 and V is TRBV5-1; D may be TRBD1 (5 bases). The germline gives CDR1 SGHRS, CDR2 YFSETQ. V lost 0 bases and J lost 0, with 9 bases in between. The CDR3 contains 16 residues. The CDR3 sequence is CASSLVGGSTNEKLFF. The CDR3 DNA follows: TGCGCCAGCAGCTTGGTCGGGGGATCAACTAATGAAAAACTGTTTTTT.

The chain is built from TRBV10-3 and TRBJ2-1; D may be TRBD1 (6 bases). V lost 4 bases and J 5 bases, leaving 9 bases between the germline ends. Germline V CDR1 and CDR2: ENHRY, SYGVKD. There are 13 residues in the CDR3. This chain's CDR3 is CAISAGTNNEQFF. The CDR3 DNA follows: TGTGCCATCAGTGCGGGGACAAACAATGAGCAGTTCTTC.

The sample holds a few counts of this clone. The V call is TRBV7-2, the J call TRBJ2-1; 7 bases agree with TRBD2. V shed 5 bases and J 6 bases; nucleotides not matched to a gene: 13. The CDR3 has 16 residues. Germline CDR1 reads SGHTA; CDR2 reads FQGNSA. The CDR3 is CASSHGLGGRVNEQFF. The DNA of the CDR3 is TGTGCCAGCAGCCACGGTCTTGGGGGGAGGGTCAATGAGCAGTTCTTC.

The chain is built from TRBV4-2 and TRBJ2-2; TRBD1 matches at 10 bases. Germline V lookup: CDR1 LGHNA, CDR2 YNFKEQ. V gave up 4 bases and J gave up 4 bases; unmatched junction bases: 3. The CDR3 is 15 amino acids. The CDR3 spells CASSPGQGVTGELFF. The CDR3, as DNA: TGTGCCAGCAGCCCTGGACAGGGGGTCACCGGGGAGCTGTTTTTT.

The CDR3 sequence is CASSLGIEGIMGEQYF. DNA for the CDR3: TGCGCCAGCAGCTTGGGTATAGAGGGAATAATGGGCGAGCAGTACTTC. The chain has TRBV5-1 and TRBJ2-7; tentative D call: TRBD2 (5 bases). The germline V gene encodes CDR1 SGHRS and CDR2 YFSETQ. The V end lost 0 bases, the J end lost 6 bases, and 19 bases lay between the germline ends. The CDR3 consists of 16 residues.

The chain links TRBV6-5 to TRBJ1-2, with D perhaps TRBD1 (5 bases). This CDR3 comprises 13 residues. The V end was cut by 5 bases, the J end by 6 bases, with 13 bases between. Germline V gene lookup returns CDR1 MNHEY and CDR2 SVGAGI. CDR3 DNA: TGTGCCAGCAGTGGTCAGGGCCCCGATGGCTACACCTTC. This gives the protein CASSGQGPDGYTF.

The rearrangement uses TRBV19 and TRBJ2-6, with D tentatively TRBD2 (7 bases). This CDR3 comprises 17 residues. The V gene's germline CDR1 is LNHDA and CDR2 SQIVND (reference sequence). Trimming removed 5 bases at V and 1 base at J, with 15 bases between. This CDR3 is CASSPAGAESGANVLTF. The CDR3 DNA reads TGTGCCAGTAGTCCCGCGGGGGCGGAATCTGGGGCCAACGTCCTGACTTTC.

The V call is TRBV2, the J call TRBJ2-7; no reliable D call. V lost 6 bases, J lost 3 bases, and 6 bases lay in between. This CDR3 is 11 amino acids long. Per germline, CDR1 SNHLY and CDR2 FYNNEI. This CDR3 is CASRSDYEQYF. The CDR3 DNA follows: TGTGCCAGCAGGAGCGACTACGAGCAGTACTTC. Filled out from reference TRBV2 and TRBJ2-7, the complete variable domain reads EPEVTQTPSHQVTQMGQEVILRCVPISNHLYFYWYRQILGQKVEFLVSFYNNEISEKSEIFDDQFSVERPDGSNFTLKIRSTKLEDSAMYFCASRSDYEQYFGPGTRLTVT.

The rearrangement uses TRBV19 and TRBJ2-7, with D tentatively TRBD1 (5 bases). The length of the CDR3 is 14 residues. Germline V gene sequence: CDR1 LNHDA, CDR2 SQIVND (reference sequence). V dropped 10 bases and J dropped 0 bases, with 16 bases sitting between them. This CDR3 reads CATSRQISSYEQYF. As DNA, the CDR3 is TGTGCCACCAGCAGACAGATCAGCTCCTACGAGCAGTACTTC.

This clone has more than one count but fewer than ten. V gene TRBV19 combines with J gene TRBJ1-5, with 10 bases fitting TRBD1. With V trimmed by 6 bases and J by 1 base, 12 bases remained unmatched. From germline, CDR1 is LNHDA and CDR2 SQIVND (reference sequence). This CDR3 is 18 amino acids long. The CDR3 nucleotides are TGTGCCAGTAGCACGACCGGGACAGGGGTCCAGAGCAATCAGCCCCAGCATTTT. Amino acid sequence: CASSTTGTGVQSNQPQHF.

V and J are TRBV19 and TRBJ1-3; D unclear. The ends were cut back, 2 bases at V and 0 bases at J, with 11 bases in the middle. Germline-derived CDR1 and CDR2 are LNHDA and SQIVND (reference sequence). The CDR3 covers 16 residues. The chain's CDR3 is CASSIRTASSGNTIYF. The CDR3, as DNA: TGTGCCAGTAGTATAAGGACGGCAAGCTCTGGAAACACCATATATTTT. The variable domain in full, with the rest retrieved from reference TRBV19 and TRBJ1-3, is DGGITQSPKYLFRKEGQNVTLSCEQNLNHDAMYWYRQDPGQGLRLIYYSQIVNDFQKGDIAEGYSVSREKKESFPLTVTSAQKNPTAFYLCASSIRTASSGNTIYFGEGSWLTVV.

The gene calls are TRBV27 and TRBJ2-3; the match to TRBD2 covers 11 bases. This CDR3 has 16 amino acids. Trimming cost V 5 bases and J 2 bases; bases outside gene matches: 6. Germline CDR1 MNHEY, CDR2 SMNVEV (reference sequence). CDR3 sequence reads: CASSQRTSGYTDTQYF. CDR3 bases: TGTGCCAGCAGTCAAAGGACTAGCGGGTACACAGATACGCAGTATTTT.

The V gene is TRBV5-1, the J gene TRBJ2-7; TRBD2 agrees at 13 bases. The germline gives CDR1 SGHRS, CDR2 YFSETQ. The CDR3 is 14 residues long. V shed 4 bases, J shed 6 bases, and the junction held 4 bases outside the gene matches. CDR3 sequence reads: CASSTGTSGIEQYF. DNA of the CDR3: TGCGCCAGCAGCACAGGGACTAGCGGGATCGAGCAGTACTTC.

The CDR3 spells CASSANNPTGNSNQPQHF. CDR3 in DNA: TGTGCCAGCAGCGCGAACAACCCGACAGGTAATAGCAATCAGCCCCAGCATTTT. The chain has TRBV7-9 and TRBJ1-5; TRBD1 is a possible D gene (6 bases). The V and J ends lost 5 bases and 0 bases respectively, with 20 bases between them. The CDR3 has 18 residues. Looked up from germline, CDR1 is SEHNR and CDR2 is FQNEAQ (reference sequence).

The chain recombines TRBV10-3 with TRBJ2-3; D call uncertain. The germline gives CDR1 ENHRY, CDR2 SYGVKD. The CDR3 totals 11 residues. Trimming removed 8 bases from V and 6 bases from J, with 9 bases in between. This CDR3 is CAIGGFDTQYF. As DNA, the CDR3 is TGTGCCATCGGCGGTTTTGATACGCAGTATTTT.